Given below is one TCR beta chain in context. Its antigen remains unidentified. Germline V gene lookup returns CDR1 KGHSH and CDR2 LQKENI. Trimming stripped 5 bases from V and 1 base from J, with 8 bases between. The CDR3 consists of 14 residues. A multiplex PCR was run with 60 Vbeta primers and 13 Jbeta primers. Sequencing was performed with immunoSEQ multiplex PCR; in TCRdb, only in-frame clones are kept and a portion is missing. Of under 200,000 clones listed, 70% to 80% are singletons. The sample is drawn from a study of cytomegalovirus exposure and HLA in healthy donors. Study-level points and caveats: Three chains linked to CMV were shown in vitro to be specific for CMV antigens. Presence/absence analyses assumed roughly uniform sequencing depth across donors. The study put 160 or so TCR beta chains on its list as cytomegalovirus-associated.

J is TRBJ2-2 and V is TRBV18, with unresolved D. The sequence derives from a woman in her 50s in good health and CMV-seronegative. Material: PBMCs. The CDR3 is CASSADLNTGELFF. As DNA, the CDR3 is TGTGCCAGCTCAGCCGACTTGAACACCGGGGAGCTGTTTTTT.